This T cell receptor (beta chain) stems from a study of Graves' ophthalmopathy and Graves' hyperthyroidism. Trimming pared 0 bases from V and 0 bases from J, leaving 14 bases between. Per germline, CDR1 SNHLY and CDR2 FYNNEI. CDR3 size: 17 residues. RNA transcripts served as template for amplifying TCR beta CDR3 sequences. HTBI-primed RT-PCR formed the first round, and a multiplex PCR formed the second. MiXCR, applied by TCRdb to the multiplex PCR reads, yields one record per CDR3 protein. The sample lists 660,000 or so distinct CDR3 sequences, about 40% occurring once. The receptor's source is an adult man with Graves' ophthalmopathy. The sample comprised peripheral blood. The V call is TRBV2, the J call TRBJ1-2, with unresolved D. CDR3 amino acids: CASSEATTFDSNYGYTF. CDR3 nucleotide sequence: TGTGCCAGCAGTGAAGCCACCACCTTCGACTCTAACTATGGCTACACCTTC.